This TCR beta chain was sequenced for a study of cytomegalovirus exposure and HLA in healthy donors. The study's findings and limits: Altogether, around 160 TCR beta chains were recorded as cytomegalovirus-associated.

The PCR used 60 Vbeta and 13 Jbeta primers. This table comes from immunoSEQ multiplex PCR, and its TCRdb copy is limited to in-frame clones, with some not included. The sample records about 130,000 clones, about 71% being singletons. In germline, CDR1 is ENHRY, CDR2 SYGVKD. CDR3 size: 13 residues. The J segment lost 6 bases and the V segment lost 2 bases, leaving 3 bases of the junction unmatched. A note on this clone: Its target is not known.

The clonotype originates from a woman in her fifties or sixties in good health and CMV-seropositive. What was sequenced was PBMCs. The rearrangement uses TRBV10-3 and TRBJ1-2, with TRBD1 matching over 7 bases. In nucleotides, the CDR3 is TGTGCCATCAGTGAGGAGACAGGGAATGGCTACACCTTC. Protein product: CAISEETGNGYTF.